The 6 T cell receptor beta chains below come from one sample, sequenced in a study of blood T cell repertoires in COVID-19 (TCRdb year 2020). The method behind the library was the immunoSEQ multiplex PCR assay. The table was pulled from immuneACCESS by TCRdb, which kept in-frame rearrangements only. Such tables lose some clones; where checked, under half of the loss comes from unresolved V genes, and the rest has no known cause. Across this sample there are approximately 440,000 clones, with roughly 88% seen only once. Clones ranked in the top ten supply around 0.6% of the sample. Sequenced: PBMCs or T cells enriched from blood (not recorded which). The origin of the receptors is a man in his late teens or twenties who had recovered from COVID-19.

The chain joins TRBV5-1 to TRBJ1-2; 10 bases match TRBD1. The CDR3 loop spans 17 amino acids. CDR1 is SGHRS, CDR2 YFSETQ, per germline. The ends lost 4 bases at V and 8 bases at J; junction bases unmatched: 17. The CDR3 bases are TGCGCCAGCAGCAAGACGCCGGGACAGGGGAAAGTCGGGGGCTACACCTTC. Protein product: CASSKTPGQGKVGGYTF.

As DNA, the CDR3 is TGTGCCAGCAGCGGGGGGTCTTCTACTGGAAACACCATATATTTT. It translates to CASSGGSSTGNTIYF. V gene TRBV25-1 combines with J gene TRBJ1-3; the D gene is possibly TRBD1 (5 bases). V dropped 6 bases and J dropped 2 bases, with 14 bases sitting between them. The CDR3 runs 15 residues. Germline V gene lookup returns CDR1 MGHDK and CDR2 SYGVNS.

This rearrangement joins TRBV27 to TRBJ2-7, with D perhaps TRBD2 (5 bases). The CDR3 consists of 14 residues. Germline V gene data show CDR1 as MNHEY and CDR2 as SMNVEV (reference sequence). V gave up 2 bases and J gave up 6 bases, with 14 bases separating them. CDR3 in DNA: TGTGCCAGCAGTTTAGTGGGAGTTGGGTCCGAGCAGTACTTC. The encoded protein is CASSLVGVGSEQYF.

The CDR3 coding sequence is TGTGCCAGCAGACGGGGAGTGAACTATGGCTACACCTTC. This translates into CASRRGVNYGYTF. J is TRBJ1-2 and V is TRBV12-3 or TRBV12-4; no reliable D call. The CDR3 consists of 13 residues. The V end lost 6 bases, the J end lost 2 bases, and 10 bases lay between the germline ends.

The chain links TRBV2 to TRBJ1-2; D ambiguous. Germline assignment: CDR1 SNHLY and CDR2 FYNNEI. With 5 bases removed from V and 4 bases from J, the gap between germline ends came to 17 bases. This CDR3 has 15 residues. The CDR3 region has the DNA TGTGCCAGCAGTCATAGAGGGAGGATAACCTATGGCTACACCTTC. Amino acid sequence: CASSHRGRITYGYTF.

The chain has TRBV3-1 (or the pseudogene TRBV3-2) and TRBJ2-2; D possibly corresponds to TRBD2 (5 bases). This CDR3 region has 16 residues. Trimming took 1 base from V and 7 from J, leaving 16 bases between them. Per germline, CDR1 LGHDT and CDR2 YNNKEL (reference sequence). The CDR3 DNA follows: TGTGCCAGCAGCCAAGTAGGGTTAGCGACGGACGGGGAGCTGTTTTTT. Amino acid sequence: CASSQVGLATDGELFF.